This is a list of T cell receptor beta chains from one sample in a study of T cell responses to AZD1222 COVID-19 vaccine. Sequencing was performed with immunoSEQ multiplex PCR; in TCRdb, only in-frame clones are kept and a portion is missing. The table includes 95,000 to 150,000 clones, around nine tenths detected once. This specimen consisted of peripheral blood, obtained on day 0 of AZD1222 vaccination. These receptor sequences come from an adult in good health. Each CDR3 is given with its conserved first and last residue. A D gene is named only where the DNA matches it firmly.

CDR3 DNA: TGTGCCAGTAGAGAGGGGGGTTCCGGAAACACCATATATTTT
CDR3 protein: CASREGGSGNTIYF
V gene: TRBV19
D gene: .
J gene: TRBJ1-3
CDR3 length: 14

CDR3 DNA: TGCAGCGTTGAGACTTCTGGGCGCGGGCCTAATGAAAAACTGTTTTTT
CDR3 protein: CSVETSGRGPNEKLFF
V gene: TRBV29-1
D gene: .
J gene: TRBJ1-4
CDR3 length: 16

CDR3 DNA: TGTGCCAGCAGTTCCCCGTCGTCCACTGAAGCTTTCTTT
CDR3 protein: CASSSPSSTEAFF
V gene: TRBV6-5
D gene: .
J gene: TRBJ1-1
CDR3 length: 13

CDR3 DNA: TGTGCCAGCAACCGGGTAGAGCAGCCCCAGCATTTT
CDR3 protein: CASNRVEQPQHF
V gene: TRBV28
D gene: .
J gene: TRBJ1-5
CDR3 length: 12

CDR3 DNA: TGTGCCAGCAGCTTAGAAGGGGGCCGTACCTACGAGCAGTACTTC
CDR3 protein: CASSLEGGRTYEQYF
V gene: TRBV7-2
D gene: TRBD1
J gene: TRBJ2-7
CDR3 length: 15

CDR3 DNA: TGTGCCTGGCGGGGACAGGGTACAGATACGCAGTATTTT
CDR3 protein: CAWRGQGTDTQYF
V gene: TRBV30
D gene: TRBD1
J gene: TRBJ2-3
CDR3 length: 13

CDR3 DNA: TGCGCCAGCAGCCTACTTAGCGGGGGGGCCTACGAGCAGTACTTC
CDR3 protein: CASSLLSGGAYEQYF
V gene: TRBV4-1
D gene: TRBD2
J gene: TRBJ2-7
CDR3 length: 15

CDR3 DNA: TGTGCCAGTTGGGGGTACGCCACCGGGGAGCTGTTTTTT
CDR3 protein: CASWGYATGELFF
V gene: TRBV9
D gene: .
J gene: TRBJ2-2
CDR3 length: 13

CDR3 DNA: TGTGCCAGTAGTGCGCTTCAGGGGGGAAGAGAGACCCAGTACTTC
CDR3 protein: CASSALQGGRETQYF
V gene: TRBV19
D gene: .
J gene: TRBJ2-5
CDR3 length: 15

CDR3 DNA: TGTGCCAGCAGTTACTCCTCTAGCTCCGTCGGGGAGCAGTTCTTC
CDR3 protein: CASSYSSSSVGEQFF
V gene: TRBV6-5
D gene: .
J gene: TRBJ2-1
CDR3 length: 15

CDR3 DNA: TGTGCCAGCAGCGTAGGGGGGGCGCCGGACACTGAAGCTTTCTTT
CDR3 protein: CASSVGGAPDTEAFF
V gene: TRBV9
D gene: .
J gene: TRBJ1-1
CDR3 length: 15

CDR3 DNA: TGTGCCAGCTCACCACCGCAGGCAAACACCATATATTTT
CDR3 protein: CASSPPQANTIYF
V gene: TRBV18
D gene: .
J gene: TRBJ1-3
CDR3 length: 13

CDR3 DNA: TGTGCCAGCAGTTTTCAGGGGTACGATGAGCAGTTCTTC
CDR3 protein: CASSFQGYDEQFF
V gene: TRBV27
D gene: .
J gene: TRBJ2-1
CDR3 length: 13

CDR3 DNA: TGTGCCAGCAGCTACTCCGGGACGGAGGGTGGCTACACCTTC
CDR3 protein: CASSYSGTEGGYTF
V gene: TRBV3-1/TRBV3-2
D gene: .
J gene: TRBJ1-2
CDR3 length: 14

CDR3 DNA: TGTGCCTTCGGGGGCAATTCACCCCTCCACTTT
CDR3 protein: CAFGGNSPLHF
V gene: TRBV2
D gene: .
J gene: TRBJ1-6
CDR3 length: 11

CDR3 DNA: TGTGCCAGCAGTTACTCGGAGACACGTTCACCCCTCCACTTT
CDR3 protein: CASSYSETRSPLHF
V gene: TRBV6-5
D gene: .
J gene: TRBJ1-6
CDR3 length: 14